Following are 8 T cell receptor beta chains from one sample sequenced in a study of T cell responses to AZD1222 COVID-19 vaccine. Produced via immunoSEQ multiplex PCR; TCRdb's table is partial and in-frame only. The sample lists more than 95,000 clones, 90% occurring once. The sample in question was peripheral blood, obtained on day 0 of AZD1222 vaccination. All receptors derive from an adult in good health.

This clone was observed a single time. The rearrangement links TRBV5-6 to TRBJ1-5; D may be TRBD1 (5 bases). V was cut by 4 bases and J by 3 bases, with 14 bases left in between. CDR3 length: 15 amino acids. Germline loops: CDR1 SGHDT, CDR2 YYEEEE. CDR3: CASSRSGRINQPQHF. Written as DNA, the CDR3 is TGTGCCAGCAGCAGATCGGGACGGATCAATCAGCCCCAGCATTTT.

The chain links TRBV5-6 to TRBJ1-1, with D unresolved. The CDR3 consists of 13 residues. Trimming stripped 7 bases from V and 1 base from J, with 11 bases between. Germline V gene data show CDR1 as SGHDT and CDR2 as YYEEEE. CDR3 bases: TGTGCCAGCCACCGCCGGGCGAACACTGAAGCTTTCTTT. It codes for CASHRRANTEAFF.

This sequence joins TRBV6-2 or TRBV6-3 and TRBJ2-3; D remains ambiguous. This CDR3 region has 13 residues. Trimming took 6 bases from V and 2 from J, leaving 9 bases between them. CDR1 is MNHEY, CDR2 SVGEGT, per germline. This CDR3 is CASSSRATDTQYF. CDR3 sequence (DNA): TGTGCCAGCAGCTCCCGCGCCACAGATACGCAGTATTTT.

This chain joins TRBV4-1 and TRBJ2-1; D perhaps matches TRBD2 (6 bases). The CDR3 length is 17 residues. Trimming took 0 bases from V and 2 from J, leaving 14 bases between them. In germline, CDR1 is MGHRA, CDR2 YSYEKL. Written as DNA, the CDR3 is TGCGCCAGCAGCCAAGACGCCTACGGGGGTACCTACAATGAGCAGTTCTTC. Translation gives CASSQDAYGGTYNEQFF.

CDR3 protein: CASSLGTRAYGYTF. DNA of the CDR3: TGTGCCAGCAGTTTAGGGACCAGGGCCTATGGCTACACCTTC. The gene calls are TRBV28 and TRBJ1-2, with D possibly matching TRBD1 (5 bases). Trimming took off 2 bases at V and 4 bases at J, with 11 bases between the two ends. Germline lookup yields CDR1 MDHEN and CDR2 SYDVKM. The CDR3 totals 14 residues.

The V call is TRBV30, the J call TRBJ2-7, with D perhaps assigned TRBD1 or TRBD2 (5 bases each). The CDR3 contains 15 residues. Trimming removed 0 bases from V and 0 bases from J, with 12 bases in between. The germline V gene encodes CDR1 GTSNPN and CDR2 SVGIG (reference sequence). The chain's CDR3 is CAWSVGDVSSYEQYF. The CDR3 coding sequence is TGTGCCTGGAGTGTAGGGGACGTGAGCTCCTACGAGCAGTACTTC. The variable domain in full, completed from reference TRBV30 and TRBJ2-7, reads SQTIHQWPATLVQPVGSPLSLECTVEGTSNPNLYWYRQAAGRGLQLLFYSVGIGQISSEVPQNLSASRPQDRQFILSSKKLLLSDSGFYLCAWSVGDVSSYEQYFGPGTRLTVT.

This rearrangement joins TRBV7-8 to TRBJ2-5; tentatively, D is TRBD1 or TRBD2 (5 bases each). Trimming stripped 6 bases from V and 1 base from J, with 21 bases between. Germline values: CDR1 SGHVS, CDR2 FQNEAQ. The CDR3 has 17 amino acids. CDR3 sequence reads: CASRGFSMGRLQETQYF. DNA of the CDR3: TGTGCCAGCAGAGGGTTTTCAATGGGACGACTCCAAGAGACCCAGTACTTC.

This rearrangement joins TRBV19 to TRBJ2-7; 10 nucleotides align to TRBD2. The CDR3 contains 15 residues. Germline loops: CDR1 LNHDA, CDR2 SQIVND (reference sequence). Trimming at V came to 4 bases and at J to 5 bases, leaving 8 bases not matched to a gene. CDR3 sequence (DNA): TGTGCCAGTAGTAGTGTTAAAGCGGGGGGGCACGAGCAGTACTTC. Residues: CASSSVKAGGHEQYF.